Each of the 2 T cell receptor beta chains below was sequenced from the same sample in a study of radiotherapy plus CTLA-4 blockade in lung cancer. Measured with immunoSEQ multiplex PCR; TCRdb has only the in-frame clones, and not every one. The sample has tens of thousands of clones, approximately 86% seen once; the top ten hold approximately 15%. Sequencing used peripheral blood, obtained from a patient treated with radiotherapy plus ipilimumab. Receptors were obtained from a human donor with non-small cell lung cancer that progressed on radiotherapy plus ipilimumab.

The chain joins TRBV4-3 to TRBJ1-5; a possible D gene is TRBD1 (5 bases). The CDR3 runs to 13 residues. V was shortened by 4 bases and J by 4 bases, with 8 bases between the two germline ends. The germline V gene encodes CDR1 LGHNA and CDR2 YSLEER. The CDR3 DNA reads TGCGCCAGCAGCCCCGGGACGAATCAGCCCCAGCATTTT. This gives the protein CASSPGTNQPQHF.

V gene TRBV9 combines with J gene TRBJ1-1; D ambiguous. The germline gives CDR1 SGDLS, CDR2 YYNGEE. This CDR3 is built from 13 residues. The V end lost 4 bases, the J end lost 0 bases, and 7 bases lay between the germline ends. The CDR3 sequence is CASSPRVNTEAFF. Written as DNA, the CDR3 is TGTGCCAGCAGCCCAAGGGTGAACACTGAAGCTTTCTTT.